These 31 T cell receptor beta chains were sequenced from one sample in a study of response to subunit inactivated influenza vaccine. TCRdb re-analysed the RT-PCR reads in MiXCR, keeping a single row per CDR3 protein. The sample contains roughly 500,000 distinct CDR3 sequences, about 25% of which appear only once. The sample here was CD4+ T cells sorted from PBMCs, taken roughly 5 days after vaccination. Every receptor here comes from a middle-aged man who received an inactivated influenza vaccine.

In this sample, this clonotype turned up a few times. This rearrangement joins TRBV4-3 to TRBJ2-1; no reliable D call. Trimming left V 0 bases short and J 6 bases short, with 12 bases between. There are 15 residues in the CDR3. CDR1 LGHNA and CDR2 YSLEER come from the germline V gene. CDR3 DNA: TGCGCCAGCAGCCAAGATATCGGGCCCGTCAATGAGCAGTTCTTC. Encoded protein: CASSQDIGPVNEQFF.

The table lists this clonotype with a few counts. V and J are TRBV28 and TRBJ2-7; D gene uncertain. The CDR3 is made up of 13 amino acids. The V end was cut by 4 bases, the J end by 2 bases, with 9 bases between. From germline, CDR1 is MDHEN and CDR2 SYDVKM. The CDR3 DNA is TGTGCCAGCAGTTCCGCCGTTCCCTACGAGCAGTACTTC. It yields the protein CASSSAVPYEQYF.

This clonotype was seen a few times. The V call is TRBV12-3 or TRBV12-4, the J call TRBJ1-5; unclear D gene. CDR3 size: 15 residues. V lost 5 bases, J lost 7 bases, and 18 bases lay in between. The CDR3 loop reads CASSPRRDPRQPQHF. CDR3 nucleotide sequence: TGTGCCAGCAGTCCCCGTCGGGATCCGAGACAGCCCCAGCATTTT.

In this sample, this clonotype turned up many times. CDR3 amino acids: CASEGDSNQPQHF. The CDR3 DNA follows: TGTGCCAGCGAAGGGGATAGCAATCAGCCCCAGCATTTT. This rearrangement joins TRBV28 to TRBJ1-5, with a possible D match to TRBD1 (5 bases). Germline V gene lookup returns CDR1 MDHEN and CDR2 SYDVKM. V was pared by 8 bases and J by 0 bases, with 8 bases between. The CDR3 is 13 amino acids. The full variable domain, with the rest looked up from reference TRBV28 and TRBJ1-5, is DVKVTQSSRYLVKRTGEKVFLECVQDMDHENMFWYRQDPGLGLRLIYFSYDVKMKEKGDIPEGYSVSREKKERFSLILESASTNQTSMYLCASEGDSNQPQHFGDGTRLSIL.

This clonotype was found a few times. The gene calls are TRBV20-1 and TRBJ2-7, with 11 bases lining up with TRBD1. Germline V gene data show CDR1 as DFQATT and CDR2 as SNEGSKA (reference sequence). Trimming at V came to 4 bases and at J to 4 bases, leaving 3 bases not matched to a gene. The CDR3 is 13 residues long. CDR3 region: CSATGQGVYEQYF. The CDR3 DNA reads as TGCAGTGCTACGGGACAGGGGGTTTACGAGCAGTACTTC.

This clonotype has only a few counts. J is TRBJ2-5 and V is TRBV5-1, with D uncertain. V lost 4 bases and J 3 bases, leaving 13 bases between the germline ends. Germline-derived CDR1 and CDR2 are SGHRS and YFSETQ. The CDR3 consists of 14 residues. DNA for the CDR3: TGCGCCAGCAGCCCAACTATGCCGGAAGAGACCCAGTACTTC. As protein: CASSPTMPEETQYF.

The genes are TRBV6-1 and TRBJ2-5, with D possibly being TRBD1 (6 bases). The CDR3 length is 12 residues. The V gene lost 7 bases and the J gene lost 7 bases, with 13 bases spanning the gap. In germline, CDR1 is MNHNS, CDR2 SASEGT. The CDR3 loop is CASTDRLGTQYF. The DNA of the CDR3 is TGTGCCAGCACCGACAGGTTGGGGACCCAGTACTTC.

The rearrangement uses TRBV7-6 and TRBJ2-5; 15 nucleotides match TRBD2. The V gene's germline CDR1 is SGHVS and CDR2 FNYEAQ. After removal of 1 base from V and 4 bases from J, the junction contained 16 bases not matched to a gene. This CDR3 is built from 21 residues. Here the CDR3 reads CASSLGLYHGTSGRRGETQYF. The CDR3 coding sequence is TGTGCCAGCAGCTTAGGCCTATACCACGGGACTAGCGGGAGGCGCGGAGAGACCCAGTACTTC.

The CDR3 reads CASSLEYGNEQFF. Written as DNA, the CDR3 is TGTGCCAGCAGCTTAGAATACGGAAATGAGCAGTTCTTC. The chain couples TRBV7-9 to TRBJ2-1, with no clear D. The CDR3 is made up of 13 amino acids. Between the trimmed V and J ends, which lost 1 base and 7 bases, there was a span of 8 bases. Germline V gene sequence: CDR1 SEHNR, CDR2 FQNEAQ (reference sequence).

This clonotype was recorded many times. The chain uses TRBV5-1 and TRBJ2-7; a weak D match, TRBD2 (5 bases). The germline gives CDR1 SGHRS, CDR2 YFSETQ. This CDR3 spans 17 amino acids. With 1 base removed from V and 4 bases from J, the gap between germline ends came to 21 bases. CDR3 sequence (DNA): TGCGCCAGCAGCTTGCTGAGCGGAGCCTCTACTGGATACGAGCAGTACTTC. This codes for CASSLLSGASTGYEQYF.

The chain recombines TRBV25-1 with TRBJ2-1, with 12 bases lining up with TRBD2. Germline lookup yields CDR1 MGHDK and CDR2 SYGVNS. V was clipped by 3 bases and J by 4 bases; unmatched bases: 4. The CDR3 has 16 residues. The DNA for the CDR3 is TGTGCCAGCAGTGATAGTACTAGCGGGGGGTACAATGAGCAGTTCTTC. It translates to CASSDSTSGGYNEQFF.

The chain couples TRBV25-1 to TRBJ2-5; 8 nucleotides align to TRBD2. Germline V lookup: CDR1 MGHDK, CDR2 SYGVNS. V lost 3 bases to trimming and J lost 4 bases; unmatched junction nucleotides: 7. CDR3 length: 15 amino acids. The CDR3 loop reads CASSEPAAGVETQYF. The DNA of the CDR3 is TGTGCCAGCAGTGAGCCCGCAGCGGGAGTAGAGACCCAGTACTTC.

The chain links TRBV10-3 to TRBJ1-1, with 7 bases matching TRBD1. Germline CDR1 reads ENHRY; CDR2 reads SYGVKD. This CDR3 is built from 14 residues. With 10 bases clipped from V and 5 bases from J, the junction kept 13 bases outside the gene matches. Here the CDR3 DNA reads TGTGCCACCAAAGGGGGCGTGGTGCGGACTGAAGCTTTCTTT. Its protein product is CATKGGVVRTEAFF.

This clonotype was counted a few times. The chain is built from TRBV7-2 and TRBJ2-1, with 7 nucleotides matching TRBD2. Per germline, CDR1 SGHTA and CDR2 FQGNSA. This CDR3 spans 16 amino acids. V was pared by 2 bases and J by 5 bases, with 9 bases of the junction left unmatched. The DNA for the CDR3 is TGTGCCAGCAGCTTATTTGGTAGTCTAGCGGACAATGAGCAGTTCTTC. It codes for CASSLFGSLADNEQFF.

The chain joins TRBV20-1 to TRBJ2-3; D unresolved. V lost 3 bases and J lost 4, with 8 bases in between. Germline V CDR1 and CDR2: DFQATT, SNEGSKA (reference sequence). The CDR3 consists of 12 residues. The CDR3 sequence is CSASPGADTQYF. CDR3 nucleotide sequence: TGCAGTGCTAGTCCCGGAGCAGATACGCAGTATTTT.

This clonotype was counted between two and nine times. The rearrangement uses TRBV10-3 and TRBJ1-3; D uncertain. CDR3 length equals 11 residues. Germline V gene lookup returns CDR1 ENHRY and CDR2 SYGVKD. Trimming shortened V by 11 bases and J by 8 bases, and 13 bases separated the two germline ends. The CDR3 region is CAFRKEDTIYF. The DNA for the CDR3 is TGTGCCTTCCGCAAGGAGGACACCATATATTTT.

The chain couples TRBV20-1 to TRBJ2-3; 7 positions match TRBD1. The germline V gene has CDR1 DFQATT and CDR2 SNEGSKA (reference sequence). This CDR3 contains 15 residues. Trimming took 2 bases from V and 1 from J; bases not matched to a gene: 6. CDR3 protein: CSARIPGQRTDTQYF. CDR3 bases: TGCAGTGCTAGAATTCCGGGACAGCGCACAGATACGCAGTATTTT.

The V gene is TRBV11-2, the J gene TRBJ2-4; possibly TRBD1 for D (6 bases). This CDR3 has 15 amino acids. Germline assignment: CDR1 SGHAT and CDR2 FQNNGV. Trimming took 3 bases from V and 7 from J, leaving 16 bases between them. The CDR3, as DNA: TGTGCCAGCAGCTTCCACAGGGTACGTCGGAACATTCAGTACTTC. Translating gives CASSFHRVRRNIQYF.

This clonotype came up a few times. The genes are TRBV6-1 and TRBJ1-4; the match to TRBD1 covers 7 bases. This CDR3 spans 14 amino acids. Germline CDR1 reads MNHNS; CDR2 reads SASEGT. V gave up 9 bases and J gave up 8 bases; unmatched junction bases: 12. The chain's CDR3 is CASSRTGRKEKLFF. The CDR3 DNA follows: TGTGCCAGTTCCCGGACAGGAAGGAAAGAAAAACTGTTTTTT.

In DNA, the CDR3 is TGCAGTGCTATCGGACAGAGCTCCTACAATGAGCAGTTCTTC. Translating it yields CSAIGQSSYNEQFF. V usage is TRBV20-1 and J usage is TRBJ2-1, with D possibly matching TRBD1 (6 bases). Trimming removed 4 bases from V and 0 bases from J, with 10 bases in between. Per the germline V gene, CDR1 is DFQATT and CDR2 is SNEGSKA (reference sequence). This CDR3 spans 14 amino acids.

The chain couples TRBV29-1 to TRBJ2-1, with a possible D match to TRBD2 (5 bases). The CDR3 has 12 amino acids. The V end lost 7 bases, the J end lost 7 bases, and 14 bases lay between the germline ends. Germline assignment: CDR1 SQVTM and CDR2 ANQGSEA. The CDR3 here is CSAGWSGNEQFF. The DNA of the CDR3 is TGCAGCGCCGGGTGGTCGGGAAATGAGCAGTTCTTC.

The rearrangement joins TRBV5-6 to TRBJ2-7, with 7 bases fitting TRBD1. J gave up 0 bases and V 1 base, and 7 bases lay outside the gene matches. CDR1 and CDR2 from the germline V gene are SGHDT and YYEEEE. The CDR3 length is 16 residues. The CDR3 DNA sequence: TGTGCCAGCAGCTTGAGGGGGCTGGGGCTCTCCTACGAGCAGTACTTC. As protein: CASSLRGLGLSYEQYF.

Only a few counts were recorded for this clonotype. The chain carries TRBV7-2 and TRBJ1-1; no definite D call. Germline CDR1 reads SGHTA; CDR2 reads FQGNSA. This CDR3 contains 13 residues. V lost 5 bases and J 1 base, leaving 8 bases between the germline ends. CDR3 sequence: CASSPHKNTEAFF. In DNA, the CDR3 is TGTGCCAGCAGCCCCCATAAGAACACTGAAGCTTTCTTT.

The gene calls are TRBV2 and TRBJ1-5, with TRBD1 matching over 8 bases. The CDR3 length is 15 residues. Germline-derived CDR1 and CDR2 are SNHLY and FYNNEI. The ends lost 6 bases at V and 5 bases at J; junction bases unmatched: 9. CDR3 DNA sequence: TGTGCCAGCAGACCGGGACAGGAGTATTATCAGCCCCAGCATTTT. This codes for CASRPGQEYYQPQHF.

In its sample, this clonotype was seen a few times. The chain links TRBV12-3 or TRBV12-4 to TRBJ1-1; TRBD1 might be the D (6 bases). This CDR3 comprises 12 residues. The V and J ends lost 6 bases and 11 bases respectively, with 16 bases between them. The CDR3 nucleotides are TGTGCCAGCAGCGACGGACAGCCTGGGGCTTTCTTT. Amino acids: CASSDGQPGAFF.

CDR3 sequence (DNA): TGTGCCAGCAGCTCACAACAGGGGGGGAGCACTGAAGCTTTCTTT. It yields the protein CASSSQQGGSTEAFF. The V call is TRBV11-2, the J call TRBJ1-1; 8 bases fit TRBD1. Trimming took 4 bases from V and 4 from J; bases not matched to a gene: 8. The length of the CDR3 is 15 residues. Per the germline V gene, CDR1 is SGHAT and CDR2 is FQNNGV.

A few counts support this clonotype. This chain uses TRBV20-1 with TRBJ2-2; D gene ambiguous. The CDR3 loop spans 13 amino acids. With 0 bases removed from V and 6 bases from J, the gap between germline ends came to 8 bases. Germline CDR1 DFQATT, CDR2 SNEGSKA (reference sequence). The CDR3 protein is CSARDNISGELFF. In nucleotides, the CDR3 is TGCAGTGCTAGAGATAACATCTCCGGGGAGCTGTTTTTT.

CDR3 in amino acids: CASNPGTRHNEQFF. In DNA, the CDR3 is TGCGCCAGCAACCCCGGGACAAGACATAATGAGCAGTTCTTC. The chain combines TRBV5-1 with TRBJ2-1; D is perhaps TRBD1 (6 bases). The V end was cut by 6 bases, the J end by 7 bases, with 17 bases between. The CDR3 contains 14 residues. Germline CDR1 is SGHRS and CDR2 is YFSETQ. The full variable domain, rest sourced from reference TRBV5-1 and TRBJ2-1, is KAGVTQTPRYLIKTRGQQVTLSCSPISGHRSVSWYQQTPGQGLQFLFEYFSETQRNKGNFPGRFSGRQFSNSRSEMNVSTLELGDSALYLCASNPGTRHNEQFFGPGTRLTVL.

Written as DNA, the CDR3 is TGTGCCAGCAGCCCTCAGGGGTGGAAGCCGGGTGAGCAGTTCTTC. This gives the protein CASSPQGWKPGEQFF. This chain joins TRBV7-9 and TRBJ2-1, with D maybe TRBD1 (6 bases). The CDR3 sequence is 15 residues long. Trimming left V 5 bases short and J 9 bases short, with 20 bases between. Germline loops: CDR1 SEHNR, CDR2 FQNEAQ (reference sequence).

The chain combines TRBV12-3 or TRBV12-4 with TRBJ2-1; D gene unclear. CDR3 length: 14 amino acids. V lost 0 bases and J lost 4, with 7 bases in between. CDR3 loop: CASSLAYSYNEQFF. CDR3 DNA sequence: TGTGCCAGCAGTTTAGCTTACAGTTACAATGAGCAGTTCTTC.

The genes are TRBV3-1 and TRBJ1-2; D gene ambiguous. Per germline, CDR1 LGHDT and CDR2 YNNKEL (reference sequence). V gave up 0 bases and J gave up 4 bases, with 6 bases separating them. The CDR3 consists of 13 residues. The CDR3 nucleotides read TGTGCCAGCAGCCAAGAAGGCGGCTATGGCTACACCTTC. Amino acids: CASSQEGGYGYTF.